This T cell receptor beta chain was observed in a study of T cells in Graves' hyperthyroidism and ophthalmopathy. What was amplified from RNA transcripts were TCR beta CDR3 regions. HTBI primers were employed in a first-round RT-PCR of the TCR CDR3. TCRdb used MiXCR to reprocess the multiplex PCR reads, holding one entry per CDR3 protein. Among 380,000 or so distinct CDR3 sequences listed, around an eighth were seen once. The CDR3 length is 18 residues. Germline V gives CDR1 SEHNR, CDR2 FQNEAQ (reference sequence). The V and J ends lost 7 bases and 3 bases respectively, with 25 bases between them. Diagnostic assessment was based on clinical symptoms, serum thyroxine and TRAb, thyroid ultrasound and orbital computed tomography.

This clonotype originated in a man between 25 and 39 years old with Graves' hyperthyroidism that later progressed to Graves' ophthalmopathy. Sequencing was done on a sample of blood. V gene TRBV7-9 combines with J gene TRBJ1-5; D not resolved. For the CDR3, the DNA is TGTGCCAGCAACCACGCACGGCTCGAAACCCAAATCAATCAGCCCCAGCATTTT. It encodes CASNHARLETQINQPQHF.